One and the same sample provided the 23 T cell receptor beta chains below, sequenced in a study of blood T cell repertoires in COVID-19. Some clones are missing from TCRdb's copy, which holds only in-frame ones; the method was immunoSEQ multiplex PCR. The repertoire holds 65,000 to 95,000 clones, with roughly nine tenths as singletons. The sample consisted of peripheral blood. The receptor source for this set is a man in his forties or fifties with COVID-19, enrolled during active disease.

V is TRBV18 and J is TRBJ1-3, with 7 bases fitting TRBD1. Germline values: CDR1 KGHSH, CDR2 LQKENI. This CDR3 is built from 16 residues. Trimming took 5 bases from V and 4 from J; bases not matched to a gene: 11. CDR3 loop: CASSESGGQPGNTIYF. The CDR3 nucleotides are TGTGCCAGCTCAGAGAGCGGGGGACAGCCAGGAAACACCATATATTTT.

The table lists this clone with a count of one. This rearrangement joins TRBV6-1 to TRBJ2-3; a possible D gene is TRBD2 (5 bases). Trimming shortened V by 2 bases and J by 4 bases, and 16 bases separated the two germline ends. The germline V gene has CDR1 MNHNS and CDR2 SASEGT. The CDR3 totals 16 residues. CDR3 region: CASSERSAASSDTQYF. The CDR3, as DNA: TGTGCCAGCAGTGAAAGGAGCGCAGCTAGCTCAGATACGCAGTATTTT.

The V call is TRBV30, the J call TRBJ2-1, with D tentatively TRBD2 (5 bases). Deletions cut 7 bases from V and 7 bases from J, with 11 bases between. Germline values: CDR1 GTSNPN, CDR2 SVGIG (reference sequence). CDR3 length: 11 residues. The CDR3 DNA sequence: TGTGCCTATGGACTCGGTAATGAGCAGTTCTTC. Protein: CAYGLGNEQFF.

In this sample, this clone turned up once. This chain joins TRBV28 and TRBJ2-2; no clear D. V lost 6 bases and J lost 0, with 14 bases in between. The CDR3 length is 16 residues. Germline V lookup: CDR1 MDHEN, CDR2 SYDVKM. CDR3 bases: TGTGCCAGCAGCGACTGGGTCCCGTCGAACACCGGGGAGCTGTTTTTT. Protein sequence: CASSDWVPSNTGELFF.

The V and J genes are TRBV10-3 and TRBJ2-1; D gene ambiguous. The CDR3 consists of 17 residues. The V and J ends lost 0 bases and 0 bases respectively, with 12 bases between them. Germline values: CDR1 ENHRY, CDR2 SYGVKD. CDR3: CAISESAKASSYNEQFF. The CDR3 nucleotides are TGTGCCATCAGTGAGTCGGCAAAAGCGAGCTCCTACAATGAGCAGTTCTTC.

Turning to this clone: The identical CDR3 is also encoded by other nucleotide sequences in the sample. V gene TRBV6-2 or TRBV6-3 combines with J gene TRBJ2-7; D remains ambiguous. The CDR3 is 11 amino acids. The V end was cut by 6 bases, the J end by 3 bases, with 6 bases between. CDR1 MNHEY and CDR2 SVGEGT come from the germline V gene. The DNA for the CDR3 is TGTGCCAGCAGCCCCCTCTACGAGCAGTACTTC. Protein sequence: CASSPLYEQYF.

The CDR3 DNA is TGCGCCAGCAGCCAAGACCGGCTACCGGGCGGGGAGCTGTTTTTT. Amino acids: CASSQDRLPGGELFF. The chain has TRBV4-3 and TRBJ2-2; D is ambiguous. Looked up from germline, CDR1 is LGHNA and CDR2 is YSLEER. Trimming removed 0 bases from V and 7 bases from J, with 12 bases in between. The CDR3 is 15 amino acids.

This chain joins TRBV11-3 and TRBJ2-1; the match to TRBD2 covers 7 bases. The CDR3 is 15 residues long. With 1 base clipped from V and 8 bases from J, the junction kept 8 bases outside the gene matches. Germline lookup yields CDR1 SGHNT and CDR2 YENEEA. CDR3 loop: CASSLGAGELDEQFF. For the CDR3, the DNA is TGTGCCAGCAGCTTAGGGGCGGGGGAGCTGGATGAGCAGTTCTTC.

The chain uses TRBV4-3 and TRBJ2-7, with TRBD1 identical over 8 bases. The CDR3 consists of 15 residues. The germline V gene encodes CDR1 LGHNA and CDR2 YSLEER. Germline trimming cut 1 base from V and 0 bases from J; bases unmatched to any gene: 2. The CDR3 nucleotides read TGCGCCAGCAGCCAAGGGGGGACAGGCTCCTACGAGCAGTACTTC. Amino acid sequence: CASSQGGTGSYEQYF.

The CDR3 DNA is TGTGCCAGTAGTCCGACACAGGGGCTTCAAGAGACCCAGTACTTC. Amino acids: CASSPTQGLQETQYF. The chain combines TRBV19 with TRBJ2-5; 7 positions agree with TRBD1. Germline CDR1 and CDR2: LNHDA and SQIVND (reference sequence). The trim removed 5 bases at V and 2 bases at J, leaving 8 bases unmatched. The CDR3 spans 15 residues.

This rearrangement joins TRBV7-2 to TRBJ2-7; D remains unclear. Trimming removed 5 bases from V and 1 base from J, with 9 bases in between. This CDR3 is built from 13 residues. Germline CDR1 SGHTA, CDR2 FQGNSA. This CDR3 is CASSPTGSYEQYF. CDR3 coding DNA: TGTGCCAGCAGCCCCACCGGTTCCTACGAGCAGTACTTC.

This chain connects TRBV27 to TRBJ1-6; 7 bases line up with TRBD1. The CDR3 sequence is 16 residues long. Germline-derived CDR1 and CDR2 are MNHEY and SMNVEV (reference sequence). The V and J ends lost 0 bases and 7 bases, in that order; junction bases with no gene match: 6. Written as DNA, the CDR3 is TGTGCCAGCAGTTTATCAGGGGGCGGCTCGAATTCACCCCTCCACTTT. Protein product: CASSLSGGGSNSPLHF.

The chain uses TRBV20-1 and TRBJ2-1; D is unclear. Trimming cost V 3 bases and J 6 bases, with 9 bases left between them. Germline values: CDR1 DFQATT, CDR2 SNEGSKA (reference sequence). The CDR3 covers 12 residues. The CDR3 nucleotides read TGCAGTGCTAGTGGTACTACCAATGAGCAGTTCTTC. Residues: CSASGTTNEQFF.

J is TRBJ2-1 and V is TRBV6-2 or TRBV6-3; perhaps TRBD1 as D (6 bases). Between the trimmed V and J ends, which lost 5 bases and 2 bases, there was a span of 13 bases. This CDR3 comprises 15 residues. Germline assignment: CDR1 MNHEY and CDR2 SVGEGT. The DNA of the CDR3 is TGTGCCAGCAGTCCAACAGGGTTACCCTACAATGAGCAGTTCTTC. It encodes CASSPTGLPYNEQFF.

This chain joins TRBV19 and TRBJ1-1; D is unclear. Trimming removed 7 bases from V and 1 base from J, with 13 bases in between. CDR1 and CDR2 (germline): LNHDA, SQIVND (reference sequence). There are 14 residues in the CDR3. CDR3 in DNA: TGTGCCAGTATCGCCCAGGCGAGGAACACTGAAGCTTTCTTT. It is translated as CASIAQARNTEAFF. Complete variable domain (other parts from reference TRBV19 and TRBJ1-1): DGGITQSPKYLFRKEGQNVTLSCEQNLNHDAMYWYRQDPGQGLRLIYYSQIVNDFQKGDIAEGYSVSREKKESFPLTVTSAQKNPTAFYLCASIAQARNTEAFFGQGTRLTVV.

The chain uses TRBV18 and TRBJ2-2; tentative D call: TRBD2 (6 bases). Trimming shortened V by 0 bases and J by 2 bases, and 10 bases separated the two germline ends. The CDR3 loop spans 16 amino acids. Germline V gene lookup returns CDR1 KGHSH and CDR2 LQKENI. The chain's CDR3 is CASSPPGGANTGELFF. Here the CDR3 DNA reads TGTGCCAGCTCACCACCCGGAGGGGCAAACACCGGGGAGCTGTTTTTT.

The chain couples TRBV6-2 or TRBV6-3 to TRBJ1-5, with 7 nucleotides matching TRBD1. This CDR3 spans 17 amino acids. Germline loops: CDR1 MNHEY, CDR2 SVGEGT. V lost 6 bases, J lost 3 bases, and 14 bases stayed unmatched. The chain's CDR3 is CASSAYTGERHNQPQHF. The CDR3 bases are TGTGCCAGCAGCGCCTACACAGGGGAGCGGCACAATCAGCCCCAGCATTTT.

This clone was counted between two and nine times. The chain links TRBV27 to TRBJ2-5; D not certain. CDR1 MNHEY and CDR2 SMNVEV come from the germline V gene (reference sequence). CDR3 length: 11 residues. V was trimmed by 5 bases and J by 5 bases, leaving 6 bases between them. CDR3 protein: CASSGGETQYF. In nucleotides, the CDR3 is TGTGCCAGCAGTGGCGGCGAGACCCAGTACTTC.

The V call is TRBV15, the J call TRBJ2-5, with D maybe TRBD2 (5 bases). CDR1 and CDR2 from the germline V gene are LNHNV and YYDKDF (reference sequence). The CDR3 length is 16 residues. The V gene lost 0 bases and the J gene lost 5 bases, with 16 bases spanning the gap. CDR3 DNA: TGTGCCACCAGCAGAGAGGACGTCGGGGTTGGGGAGACCCAGTACTTC. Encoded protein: CATSREDVGVGETQYF.

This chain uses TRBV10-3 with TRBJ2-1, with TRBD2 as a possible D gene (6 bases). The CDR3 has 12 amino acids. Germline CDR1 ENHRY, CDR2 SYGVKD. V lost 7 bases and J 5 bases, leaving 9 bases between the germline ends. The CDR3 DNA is TGTGCCATCATCGGGACTCACAATGAGCAGTTCTTC. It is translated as CAIIGTHNEQFF.

CDR3 residues: CASSVQGGDTQYF. The CDR3 DNA reads TGTGCCAGCAGTGTTCAGGGGGGAGATACGCAGTATTTT. The chain carries TRBV25-1 and TRBJ2-3; the D gene is possibly TRBD1 (7 bases). This CDR3 has 13 residues. CDR1 MGHDK and CDR2 SYGVNS come from the germline V gene. The V and J ends lost 4 bases and 5 bases respectively, with 10 bases between them. The entire variable domain, with the rest obtained from reference TRBV25-1 and TRBJ2-3, is as follows: EADIYQTPRYLVIGTGKKITLECSQTMGHDKMYWYQQDPGMELHLIHYSYGVNSTEKGDLSSESTVSRIRTEHFPLTLESARPSHTSQYLCASSVQGGDTQYFGPGTRLTVL.

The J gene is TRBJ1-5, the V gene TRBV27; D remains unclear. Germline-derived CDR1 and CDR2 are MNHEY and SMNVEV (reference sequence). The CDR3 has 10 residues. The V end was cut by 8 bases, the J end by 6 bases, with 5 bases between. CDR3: CASGPQPQHF. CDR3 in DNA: TGTGCCAGCGGGCCTCAGCCCCAGCATTTT.

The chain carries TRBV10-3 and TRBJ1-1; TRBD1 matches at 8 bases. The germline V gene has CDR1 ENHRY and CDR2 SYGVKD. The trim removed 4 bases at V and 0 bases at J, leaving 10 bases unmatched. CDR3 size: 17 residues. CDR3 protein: CAISAGQGGGMNTEAFF. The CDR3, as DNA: TGTGCCATCAGTGCAGGACAGGGCGGGGGCATGAACACTGAAGCTTTCTTT.